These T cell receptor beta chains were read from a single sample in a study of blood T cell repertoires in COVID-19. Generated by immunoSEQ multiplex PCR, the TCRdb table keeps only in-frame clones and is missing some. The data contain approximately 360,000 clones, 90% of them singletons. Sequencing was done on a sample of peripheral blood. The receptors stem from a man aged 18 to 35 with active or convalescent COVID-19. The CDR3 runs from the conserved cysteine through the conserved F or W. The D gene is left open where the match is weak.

cdr3_aa: CSVKDRGDDGYTF
d_call: TRBD1
v_call: TRBV29-1
j_call: TRBJ1-2

cdr3_aa: CASKTGGGEQFF
d_call: TRBD1
v_call: TRBV12-3/TRBV12-4
j_call: TRBJ2-1

cdr3_aa: CASSKVQGGMGGAGNQPQHF
d_call: .
v_call: TRBV27
j_call: TRBJ1-5

cdr3_aa: CASSQTSVTEQFF
d_call: .
v_call: TRBV18
j_call: TRBJ2-1

cdr3_aa: CAISETDQPQHF
d_call: .
v_call: TRBV10-3
j_call: TRBJ1-5

cdr3_aa: CASSPGQMGPYEQYF
d_call: TRBD1
v_call: TRBV9
j_call: TRBJ2-7

cdr3_aa: CASTLGLPNYGYTF
d_call: .
v_call: TRBV6-5
j_call: TRBJ1-2

cdr3_aa: CASSYRLLGADTQYF
d_call: .
v_call: TRBV6-5
j_call: TRBJ2-3

cdr3_aa: CASSDQGISGNTIYF
d_call: .
v_call: TRBV7-2
j_call: TRBJ1-3

cdr3_aa: CASSRGSNYGYTF
d_call: .
v_call: TRBV2
j_call: TRBJ1-2

cdr3_aa: CASSLERGNSPLHF
d_call: .
v_call: TRBV7-2
j_call: TRBJ1-6

cdr3_aa: CASREWGGNQPQHF
d_call: .
v_call: TRBV7-2
j_call: TRBJ1-5

cdr3_aa: CASSSIEGLHTF
d_call: .
v_call: TRBV18
j_call: TRBJ1-2

cdr3_aa: CASSPRGDGNQPQHF
d_call: .
v_call: TRBV27
j_call: TRBJ1-5

cdr3_aa: CASSLPGVYEQYF
d_call: .
v_call: TRBV5-5
j_call: TRBJ2-7

cdr3_aa: CASSFTRGLLGYTF
d_call: TRBD1
v_call: TRBV7-9
j_call: TRBJ1-2

cdr3_aa: CASSLVSATNEKLFF
d_call: .
v_call: TRBV7-9
j_call: TRBJ1-4

cdr3_aa: CASSSINRDRRVYGYTF
d_call: .
v_call: TRBV21-1
j_call: TRBJ1-2

cdr3_aa: CASSRDSKKLFF
d_call: .
v_call: TRBV7-2
j_call: TRBJ1-4

cdr3_aa: CASRSTGGSYEQYF
d_call: TRBD1
v_call: TRBV6-5
j_call: TRBJ2-7

cdr3_aa: CASSQGSSGGPTIYNEQFF
d_call: TRBD2
v_call: TRBV4-3
j_call: TRBJ2-1

cdr3_aa: CASSYFIDQPQHF
d_call: .
v_call: TRBV6-2/TRBV6-3
j_call: TRBJ1-5

cdr3_aa: CASRGSDRGSEAFF
d_call: TRBD1
v_call: TRBV6-4
j_call: TRBJ1-1

cdr3_aa: CASSGQENQPQHF
d_call: TRBD1
v_call: TRBV12-3/TRBV12-4
j_call: TRBJ1-5

cdr3_aa: CASSLASGGTDTQYF
d_call: TRBD2
v_call: TRBV5-1
j_call: TRBJ2-3

cdr3_aa: CASSLVRDGTEAFF
d_call: .
v_call: TRBV5-1
j_call: TRBJ1-1

cdr3_aa: CASSLAGGLNEQFF
d_call: TRBD2
v_call: TRBV19
j_call: TRBJ2-1

cdr3_aa: CSVPGFRSGANVLTF
d_call: .
v_call: TRBV29-1
j_call: TRBJ2-6

cdr3_aa: CASSSGTGLNTF
d_call: TRBD1
v_call: TRBV28
j_call: TRBJ1-2

cdr3_aa: CASKSPSTGDQPQHF
d_call: TRBD1
v_call: TRBV19
j_call: TRBJ1-5

cdr3_aa: CAWMAPGDSYGYTF
d_call: .
v_call: TRBV30
j_call: TRBJ1-2

cdr3_aa: CASSFRDRVNYEQYF
d_call: TRBD1
v_call: TRBV7-8
j_call: TRBJ2-7

cdr3_aa: CASRGARGGAFYNSPLHF
d_call: TRBD1
v_call: TRBV2
j_call: TRBJ1-6

cdr3_aa: CASSALGGHNTGELFF
d_call: .
v_call: TRBV9
j_call: TRBJ2-2

cdr3_aa: CASSLLLAGGQFF
d_call: TRBD2
v_call: TRBV19
j_call: TRBJ2-1

cdr3_aa: CASTGTANQPQHF
d_call: TRBD1
v_call: TRBV7-2
j_call: TRBJ1-5

cdr3_aa: CASSLGDRGSADYGYTF
d_call: TRBD1
v_call: TRBV7-9
j_call: TRBJ1-2

cdr3_aa: CASSLASGEAKNIQYF
d_call: .
v_call: TRBV7-2
j_call: TRBJ2-4

cdr3_aa: CASENGGSYEQYF
d_call: .
v_call: TRBV28
j_call: TRBJ2-7

cdr3_aa: CATSRDRGSYEQYF
d_call: .
v_call: TRBV15
j_call: TRBJ2-7

cdr3_aa: CASSLVVAGTDEYNEQFF
d_call: TRBD2
v_call: TRBV11-2
j_call: TRBJ2-1

cdr3_aa: CASSLVDGGNEKLFF
d_call: .
v_call: TRBV5-6
j_call: TRBJ1-4

cdr3_aa: CASSVFSGIVTGELFF
d_call: TRBD2
v_call: TRBV9
j_call: TRBJ2-2

cdr3_aa: CASSPSGGSTDTQYF
d_call: .
v_call: TRBV28
j_call: TRBJ2-3

cdr3_aa: CASSPSGQPYEQYF
d_call: TRBD1
v_call: TRBV28
j_call: TRBJ2-7

cdr3_aa: CASSQAAGGNEQFF
d_call: TRBD1
v_call: TRBV4-1
j_call: TRBJ2-1